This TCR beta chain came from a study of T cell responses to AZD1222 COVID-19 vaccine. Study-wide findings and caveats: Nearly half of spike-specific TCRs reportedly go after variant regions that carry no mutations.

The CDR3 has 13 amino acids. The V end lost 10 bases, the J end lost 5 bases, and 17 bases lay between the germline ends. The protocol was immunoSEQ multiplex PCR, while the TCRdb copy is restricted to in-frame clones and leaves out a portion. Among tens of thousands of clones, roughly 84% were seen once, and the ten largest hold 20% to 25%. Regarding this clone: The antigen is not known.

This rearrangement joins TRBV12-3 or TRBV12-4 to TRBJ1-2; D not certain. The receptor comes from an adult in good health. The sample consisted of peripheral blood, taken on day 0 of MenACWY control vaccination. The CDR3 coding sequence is TGTGCCACCTGGAAAGGACCGGGGTATGGCTACACCTTC. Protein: CATWKGPGYGYTF.